Below, 30 T cell receptor beta chains from the same sample are listed, as sequenced in a study of metastatic and nonmetastatic thyroid tumors. Through MiXCR, TCRdb re-clonotyped the PCR reads. The table has approximately 19,000 clones, 37% seen once. Every patient underwent thyroid surgery untreated. The sequencing sample was made of tumor tissue. These receptors were obtained from a female donor with papillary thyroid cancer or a benign thyroid nodule (not recorded which). Some clones in this sample may be carry-over from other donors' samples.

In its sample, this clone was seen once. V is TRBV20-1 and J is TRBJ1-1; D unclear. The germline V gene has CDR1 DFQATT and CDR2 SNEGSKA (reference sequence). This CDR3 has 13 amino acids. V dropped 6 bases and J dropped 6 bases, with 17 bases sitting between them. The CDR3 bases are TGCAGTGCGTCCGGTCTCGAGGGCCCTGAAGCTTTCTTT. This gives the protein CSASGLEGPEAFF.

This clone was seen more than once but under ten times. This rearrangement joins TRBV28 to TRBJ1-5; D not resolved. The V gene lost 11 bases and the J gene lost 4 bases, with 21 bases spanning the gap. Germline V gene sequence: CDR1 MDHEN, CDR2 SYDVKM. This CDR3 comprises 15 residues. The CDR3 coding sequence is TGTGCCTGCGACTCGTCCGGGTGGAGAAATCAGCCCCAGCATTTT. Protein: CACDSSGWRNQPQHF.

Only a few counts were recorded for this clone. This sequence joins TRBV6-1 and TRBJ2-7; 9 bases are shared with TRBD2. The CDR3 totals 15 residues. The V and J ends lost 5 bases and 4 bases, in that order; junction bases with no gene match: 9. The V gene's germline CDR1 is MNHNS and CDR2 SASEGT. CDR3 DNA: TGTGCCAGCAGTTCGGCAGCGGGAGGATTATACGAGCAGTACTTC. Its translation is CASSSAAGGLYEQYF.

The chain has TRBV12-3 or TRBV12-4 and TRBJ2-7; 9 bases fit TRBD1. The CDR3 extends over 13 amino acids. V shed 6 bases, J shed 5 bases, and the junction held 5 bases outside the gene matches. The CDR3 region has the DNA TGTGCCAGCAGGCGGACAGGGGTGGACGAGCAGTACTTC. This sequence encodes CASRRTGVDEQYF.

This clone has just a few counts. This chain connects TRBV6-2 or TRBV6-3 to TRBJ2-7, with D possibly matching TRBD2 (6 bases). Trimming shortened V by 8 bases and J by 2 bases, and 13 bases separated the two germline ends. CDR3 length: 13 residues. The germline V gene encodes CDR1 MNHEY and CDR2 SVGEGT. The CDR3, as DNA: TGTGCCAGCCATGATCCGGGGGCCTACGAGCAGTACTTC. Amino acids: CASHDPGAYEQYF.

This clone turned up a few times. The chain links TRBV6-9 to TRBJ2-3, with 9 nucleotides matching TRBD1. CDR1 and CDR2 (germline): MNHGY, SVAAGI. The CDR3 extends over 18 amino acids. Germline trimming cut 3 bases from V and 3 bases from J; bases unmatched to any gene: 13. CDR3 in amino acids: CASSYSNPGQGITDTQYF. In DNA form, the CDR3 reads TGTGCCAGCAGTTACTCGAATCCGGGACAGGGAATAACAGATACGCAGTATTTT.

This chain connects TRBV4-2 to TRBJ2-3, with TRBD2 matching over 9 bases. J lost 4 bases, V lost 4 bases, and 6 bases had no gene match. This CDR3 region has 15 residues. Germline loops: CDR1 LGHNA, CDR2 YNFKEQ. The CDR3 sequence: CASSPWTSESDTQYF. The CDR3, as DNA: TGTGCCAGCAGCCCATGGACTAGCGAGTCAGATACGCAGTATTTT.

V usage is TRBV5-1 and J usage is TRBJ2-1; D is undetermined. Trimming took 4 bases from V and 0 from J, leaving 8 bases between them. Germline V CDR1 and CDR2: SGHRS, YFSETQ. This CDR3 comprises 14 residues. CDR3 loop: CASSLESSYNEQFF. DNA for the CDR3: TGCGCCAGCAGCCTGGAGAGCTCCTACAATGAGCAGTTCTTC.

The rearrangement joins TRBV20-1 to TRBJ2-7, with 7 bases that match TRBD1. Per germline, CDR1 DFQATT and CDR2 SNEGSKA (reference sequence). The CDR3 sequence is 13 residues long. The V segment lost 2 bases and the J segment 2 bases; nucleotides outside the gene matches: 3. CDR3 in amino acids: CSARTGEPYEQYF. For the CDR3, the DNA is TGCAGTGCTAGAACAGGGGAACCCTACGAGCAGTACTTC.

This chain links TRBV28 with TRBJ2-7; 7 positions agree with TRBD1. The junction had 6 bases not matched to a gene; V was cut back by 5 bases and J by 8 bases. From germline, CDR1 is MDHEN and CDR2 SYDVKM. The CDR3 consists of 12 residues. CDR3 bases: TGTGCCAGCAGTACAGACAGGGACCAGCAGTACTTC. This codes for CASSTDRDQQYF. Full variable domain (rest looked up from reference TRBV28 and TRBJ2-7): DVKVTQSSRYLVKRTGEKVFLECVQDMDHENMFWYRQDPGLGLRLIYFSYDVKMKEKGDIPEGYSVSREKKERFSLILESASTNQTSMYLCASSTDRDQQYFGPGTRLTVT.

The chain has TRBV30 and TRBJ1-5; TRBD1 might be the D (5 bases). CDR3 length equals 15 residues. The germline V gene has CDR1 GTSNPN and CDR2 SVGIG (reference sequence). V was trimmed by 2 bases and J by 0 bases, leaving 11 bases between them. The DNA of the CDR3 is TGTGCCTGGAGTAGGGAAGGGGTTAGCAATCAGCCCCAGCATTTT. It specifies CAWSREGVSNQPQHF.

The chain has TRBV25-1 and TRBJ1-6; the D is unclear. V lost 3 bases and J 10 bases, leaving 16 bases between the germline ends. Germline-derived CDR1 and CDR2 are MGHDK and SYGVNS. The CDR3 has 15 amino acids. The CDR3 spells CASSDWAGNGSPLHF. The CDR3 nucleotides read TGTGCCAGCAGTGATTGGGCGGGGAACGGATCACCCCTCCACTTT.

This rearrangement joins TRBV6-1 to TRBJ2-1; D gene uncertain. The germline V and J ends were trimmed by 7 bases and 4 bases, with 11 bases remaining between them. Per germline, CDR1 MNHNS and CDR2 SASEGT. CDR3 length equals 13 residues. As DNA, the CDR3 is TGTGCCAGCATACAGAGATGGTACAATGAGCAGTTCTTC. This sequence encodes CASIQRWYNEQFF.

This clone has a single count. CDR3 protein: CASSQDAGAYNEQFF. The CDR3 coding sequence is TGTGCCAGCAGCCAAGATGCGGGAGCCTACAATGAGCAGTTCTTC. The chain couples TRBV4-2 to TRBJ2-1, with TRBD2 matching over 7 bases. Germline V gives CDR1 LGHNA, CDR2 YNFKEQ. This CDR3 is 15 amino acids long. With V trimmed by 0 bases and J by 2 bases, 1 base remained unmatched.

The gene calls are TRBV20-1 and TRBJ2-7, with unresolved D. Germline lookup yields CDR1 DFQATT and CDR2 SNEGSKA (reference sequence). The CDR3 covers 12 residues. Trimming pared 3 bases from V and 4 bases from J, leaving 10 bases between. CDR3 loop: CSASYPPYEQYF. The DNA for the CDR3 is TGCAGTGCTAGTTACCCTCCGTACGAGCAGTACTTC.

The V and J genes are TRBV6-1 and TRBJ1-3; no clear D. The germline gives CDR1 MNHNS, CDR2 SASEGT. Trimming took off 7 bases at V and 0 bases at J, with 7 bases between the two ends. The CDR3 totals 13 residues. CDR3 sequence reads: CASIRSSGNTIYF. CDR3 nucleotide sequence: TGTGCCAGCATCCGGAGCTCTGGAAACACCATATATTTT.

The rearrangement uses TRBV18 and TRBJ2-2; a weak D match, TRBD2 (6 bases). This CDR3 contains 14 residues. Germline V gene lookup returns CDR1 KGHSH and CDR2 LQKENI. The V gene lost 2 bases and the J gene lost 6 bases, with 10 bases spanning the gap. CDR3 amino acids: CASSPSEGPGELFF. For the CDR3, the DNA is TGTGCCAGCTCACCATCGGAGGGGCCCGGGGAGCTGTTTTTT.

This chain links TRBV5-6 with TRBJ1-1, with TRBD1 as a possible D gene (6 bases). With 5 bases removed from V and 4 bases from J, the gap between germline ends came to 18 bases. The CDR3 length is 15 residues. Germline V CDR1 and CDR2: SGHDT, YYEEEE. This CDR3 is CASSNRVGRLTEAFF. The CDR3 nucleotides read TGTGCCAGCAGTAACAGGGTCGGGAGACTCACTGAAGCTTTCTTT. Full variable domain (outside the CDR3, taken from reference TRBV5-6 and TRBJ1-1): DAGVTQSPTHLIKTRGQQVTLRCSPKSGHDTVSWYQQALGQGPQFIFQYYEEEERQRGNFPDRFSGHQFPNYSSELNVNALLLGDSALYLCASSNRVGRLTEAFFGQGTRLTVV.

The V and J genes are TRBV5-1 and TRBJ1-1; maybe TRBD1 (5 bases). The CDR3 spans 13 residues. V lost 0 bases, J lost 4 bases, and 7 bases lay in between. Germline CDR1 SGHRS, CDR2 YFSETQ. The CDR3 sequence is CASSLGGGTEAFF. CDR3 DNA: TGCGCCAGCAGCTTGGGTGGGGGCACTGAAGCTTTCTTT.

The chain has TRBV7-2 and TRBJ2-2; D remains ambiguous. Germline assignment: CDR1 SGHTA and CDR2 FQGNSA. The V end lost 1 base, the J end lost 7 bases, and 13 bases lay between the germline ends. The CDR3 is made up of 15 amino acids. CDR3 sequence: CASSLVQPSDGELFF. CDR3 bases: TGTGCCAGCAGCTTAGTACAGCCTTCTGACGGGGAGCTGTTTTTT.

The chain couples TRBV6-1 to TRBJ1-1; TRBD1 agrees at 10 bases. The CDR3 spans 15 residues. The germline V gene has CDR1 MNHNS and CDR2 SASEGT. J gave up 4 bases and V 5 bases, and 7 bases lay outside the gene matches. The CDR3 loop reads CASSQEGTGVTEAFF. The CDR3 bases are TGTGCCAGCAGTCAAGAAGGGACAGGGGTCACTGAAGCTTTCTTT.

This chain uses TRBV5-4 with TRBJ1-6; D gene ambiguous. In germline, CDR1 is SGHNT, CDR2 YYREEE (reference sequence). Trimming took off 3 bases at V and 9 bases at J, with 16 bases between the two ends. There are 15 residues in the CDR3. CDR3 in amino acids: CASSSLRERPSPLHF. The CDR3 DNA is TGTGCCAGCAGCTCATTACGGGAGAGACCTTCACCCCTCCACTTT.

This chain joins TRBV11-2 and TRBJ2-1; TRBD2 agrees at 12 bases. The CDR3 runs to 18 residues. Germline trimming cut 5 bases from V and 5 bases from J; bases unmatched to any gene: 13. Germline V CDR1 and CDR2: SGHAT, FQNNGV. Here the CDR3 reads CASSHGTSGPDRNNEQFF. CDR3 coding DNA: TGTGCCAGCAGCCACGGGACTAGCGGGCCGGATCGGAACAATGAGCAGTTCTTC.

This clone is deemed large. The V gene is TRBV30, the J gene TRBJ1-6; unclear D gene. V was cut by 3 bases and J by 0 bases, with 18 bases left in between. Germline assignment: CDR1 GTSNPN and CDR2 SVGIG (reference sequence). The CDR3 totals 18 residues. The CDR3 protein is CAWSTALGSSSYNSPLHF. DNA for the CDR3: TGTGCCTGGAGCACCGCCTTAGGGTCGAGCTCCTATAATTCACCCCTCCACTTT.

This sequence joins TRBV2 and TRBJ2-7; D gene unclear. There are 11 residues in the CDR3. CDR1 and CDR2 (germline): SNHLY, FYNNEI. The V end lost 7 bases, the J end lost 1 base, and 5 bases lay between the germline ends. The CDR3 protein is CASIRSYEQYF. The CDR3 DNA is TGTGCCAGCATTAGATCCTACGAGCAGTACTTC. Variable domain in full (rest from reference TRBV2 and TRBJ2-7): EPEVTQTPSHQVTQMGQEVILRCVPISNHLYFYWYRQILGQKVEFLVSFYNNEISEKSEIFDDQFSVERPDGSNFTLKIRSTKLEDSAMYFCASIRSYEQYFGPGTRLTVT.

This chain connects TRBV5-1 to TRBJ2-7; D may be TRBD2 (5 bases). V lost 3 bases to trimming and J lost 7 bases, with 11 bases between them. Germline lookup yields CDR1 SGHRS and CDR2 YFSETQ. There are 12 residues in the CDR3. The CDR3 DNA is TGCGCCAGCAGCTCCGGAACGGGGGAGCAGTACTTC. This gives the protein CASSSGTGEQYF.

The rearrangement joins TRBV6-5 to TRBJ2-5; D is ambiguous. CDR3 size: 15 residues. Germline CDR1 MNHEY, CDR2 SVGAGI. Deletions cut 2 bases from V and 0 bases from J, with 10 bases between. The CDR3 DNA is TGTGCCAGCAGTTACAGTTCTCAGTACCAAGAGACCCAGTACTTC. Protein sequence: CASSYSSQYQETQYF.

V usage is TRBV11-2 and J usage is TRBJ2-7; unclear D gene. V was shortened by 1 base and J by 7 bases, with 5 bases between the two germline ends. Germline CDR1 SGHAT, CDR2 FQNNGV. The CDR3 is made up of 11 amino acids. The CDR3 bases are TGTGCCAGCAGCTTAGCAAAAGAGCAGTACTTC. Translated: CASSLAKEQYF.

The chain joins TRBV11-1 to TRBJ2-1; 13 nucleotides align to TRBD2. The V gene end was trimmed by 4 bases and the J gene end by 5 bases; junction bases not matched to a gene: 8. CDR1 is SGHAT and CDR2 is FQDESV in the germline V gene (reference sequence). The length of the CDR3 is 17 residues. Written as DNA, the CDR3 is TGTGCCAGCAGCTCCCCCCTCGGGACTAGCGGGAACAATGAGCAGTTCTTC. Its translation: CASSSPLGTSGNNEQFF.

This clone has only a few counts. The V gene is TRBV6-5, the J gene TRBJ2-5, with no clear D. Germline V gene data show CDR1 as MNHEY and CDR2 as SVGAGI. With 0 bases removed from V and 9 bases from J, the gap between germline ends came to 11 bases. CDR3 length equals 13 residues. CDR3 sequence (DNA): TGTGCCAGCAGTTACTCGCCATCGGGTGCCCAGTACTTC. Protein sequence: CASSYSPSGAQYF.